The T cell receptor (beta chain) described here comes from a study of shared clonotypes between healthy human individuals. Background on the study: Sampling drew on donors who were a couple of women and a few men aged 18 to 49. Each donor's CD8 memory used one plate, CD8 naive two, each CD4 subset three. Study-level findings and limits: Naive subsets tended to show greater estimated richness than memory subsets.

This table comes from immunoSEQ multiplex PCR, and its TCRdb copy is limited to in-frame clones, with some not included. Of 600,000 to 750,000 clones in the sample, 90% were seen once. The donors, all of them Caucasian adults, lived in Nashville, Tennessee. Notes on this clone: Its antigen is still unknown.

Unmatched junction bases numbered 14, after V lost 5 bases and J lost 1 base. Germline V gene sequence: CDR1 SGHAT, CDR2 FQNNGV. This CDR3 contains 18 residues. This clonotype was obtained from a man between 18 and 29 years old in good health. Some clones in this sample may be carry-over from other donors' samples. This chain connects TRBV11-2 to TRBJ2-3; 8 bases agree with TRBD2. Sequenced material: memory CD8+ T cells from PBMCs. Described subset: CD45RO+ cells pooled with CCR7-negative TemRA cells. Written as DNA, the CDR3 is TGTGCCAGCAGCCCCTTGAGGGCGGGAGGTCGCGGCACAGATACGCAGTATTTT. This sequence encodes CASSPLRAGGRGTDTQYF.